This TCR beta chain was obtained from a study of blood T cells in healthy people across ages. In each sample, at least 6 million PBMCs were isolated. This CDR3 is built from 16 residues. V was shortened by 6 bases and J by 7 bases, with 21 bases between the two germline ends. Of note for this clonotype: The antigen is not known.

A second PCR, run for about 7 to 11 cycles, used a sample-barcoded 5' primer plus a J-beta primer mix. TCRdb itself ran the 5' RACE reads through MiXCR, one entry per CDR3 protein. The sample carries about 1 million distinct CDR3 sequences, around 43% recorded once. Whole-study findings and limits: Across the age range, TCR beta diversity per million T cells fell in a roughly linear way. Unsorted PBMCs ruled out conclusive naive versus antigen-experienced comparison.

This TCR came from an older woman in good health. Sequenced input: blood. The chain employs TRBV12-3 or TRBV12-4 and TRBJ1-4, with D perhaps TRBD1 (6 bases). The CDR3 coding sequence is TGTGCCAGCAGGACAGGTTCTAAGTCTGGGGGTGAAAAACTGTTTTTT. Its translation: CASRTGSKSGGEKLFF.